This T cell receptor beta chain emerged from a study of PD-1 blockade in classical Hodgkin lymphoma (dated by TCRdb to 2020 to 2021). Some background on the complete study: Nivolumab dosing was 3 mg/kg intravenously every 2 weeks, continuing until either disease progression or unacceptable toxicity. The study used CyTOF and TCR beta sequencing to define a peripheral blood immune signature of response to PD-1 blockade in classical Hodgkin lymphoma. The study at large found these results: The study was limited to a single clinical trial cohort, and causes of repertoire differences, possibly disease activity or prior therapy, remained undefined. Lower diversity was seen in patients whose nivolumab began less than 1 year after ASCT, and these patients were left out of later analyses so that immune reconstitution would not confound the results. Among trial patients, those achieving complete response had baseline diversity similar to that of newly diagnosed patients, while diversity was significantly lower in partial responders and progressors. Baseline TCR diversity was reported to be lower in newly diagnosed patients than in healthy donors, and even lower in relapsed/refractory patients. A significant rise by C4D1 was seen in CD4+ but not CD8+ TCR diversity (p=0.0027 vs p=0.16), with the rise being most apparent in complete responders (p=0.02).

In regard to this clone: Its antigen target is currently unknown. No per-base quality is available; no much larger clone lies one base away.

The Qiagen DNeasy kit was used to extract genomic DNA both from unsorted PBMCs and from the negatively selected CD4+ and CD8+ fractions. Amplification of TCR beta CDR3 regions was done by immunoSEQ multiplex PCR with primers that anneal to V and J segments. A synthetic immune receptor repertoire was used to minimize amplification bias, and remaining bias was computationally removed after sequencing. The study's processing was this. Repertoire diversity was quantified as the Shannon entropy index using custom Python scripts. Unsorted, CD4+ and CD8+ repertoires were analyzed separately, except in combined analyses where CD4+ and CD8+ sequences were merged in silico. A clone counted as expanded when the clone's frequency after treatment rose at least 2-fold relative to C1D1, and clones undetected at baseline were given a pseudocount of 0.5. Singleton clones were defined as clones with 0 or 1 copy at C1D1, and non-singleton clones were defined as clones with 2 or more copies. Clones expanded in unsorted samples were annotated as CD4+, CD8+ or unknown by matching protein sequences in sorted samples from the same patient. Wilcoxon tests were applied to paired samples to test diversity changes from C1D1 to C4D1. TCRdb retrieved this table from immuneACCESS and kept in-frame rearrangements only. Not all clones are present; in checked studies, unresolved V genes account for under half, and no reason is known for the remainder. The DNA gave D and trimming, while V, J and clone size come from that table. For this sample there are about 97,000 clones; approximately 88% appear just once. The biggest ten clones account for more than 10% of the sample.

Interpreted using the paper, the time point label stands for: cycle 1 day 1 (C1D1), immediately before nivolumab initiation. All trial patients had relapsed after autologous stem cell transplantation, with cohorts A, B and C differing in prior brentuximab vedotin exposure. The trial cohort included around 56 patients with relapsed/refractory classical Hodgkin lymphoma, and each patient had a best overall response of complete response, partial response or progressive disease. In the multi-cohort phase II CheckMate 205 trial, trial patients received single-agent nivolumab. An independent review committee assessed best overall response by applying the 2007 International Working Group response criteria. Trial PBMCs were collected just before the start of nivolumab (C1D1) and during therapy at cycle 2 day 1 and cycle 4 day 1. Peripheral blood was collected in 8 mL Vacutainer Cell Preparation Tubes, from which PBMCs were isolated by centrifugation and then cryopreserved.

This TCR was recovered from a human donor with classical Hodgkin lymphoma. The input for sequencing was peripheral blood mononuclear cells (PBMCs), taken at baseline.

The CDR3 reads CASSERRRRYGYTF. The sequenced DNA: TGCGCCAGCAGTGAAAGACGCCGGAGGTATGGCTACACCTTC. The V and J segments used are TRBV10-2 and TRBJ1-2; too little of a D gene remains to name it. V and J lose 3 bases and 5 bases, and a span of 13 bases separates them. From the cysteine up to the phenylalanine, the CDR3 has a length of 14 residues. CDR3 DNA only is kept here, 42 bases in frame from base 1. CDR1 is given as WSHSY and CDR2 as SAAADI, both from the germline V gene.